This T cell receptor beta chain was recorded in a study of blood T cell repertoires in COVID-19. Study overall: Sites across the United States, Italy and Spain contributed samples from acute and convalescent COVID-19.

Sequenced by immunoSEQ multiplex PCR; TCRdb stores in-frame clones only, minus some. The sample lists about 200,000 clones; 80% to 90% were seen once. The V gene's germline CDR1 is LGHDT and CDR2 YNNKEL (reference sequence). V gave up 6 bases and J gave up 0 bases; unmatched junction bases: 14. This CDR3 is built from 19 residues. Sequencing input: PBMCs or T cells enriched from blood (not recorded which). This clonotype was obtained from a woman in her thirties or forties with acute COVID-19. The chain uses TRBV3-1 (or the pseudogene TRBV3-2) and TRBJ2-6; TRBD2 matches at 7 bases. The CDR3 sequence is CASSPTPLAPHSGANVLTF. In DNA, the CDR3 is TGTGCCAGCAGTCCGACCCCACTAGCGCCCCACTCTGGGGCCAACGTCCTGACTTTC.